This T cell receptor beta chain derives from a study of blood T cells in healthy people across ages. Using a J-beta primer mix together with a sample-barcoded 5' primer, a second PCR was run for about 6 to 12 cycles. TCRdb analysed the 5' RACE reads with MiXCR anew, one entry per CDR3 protein. The sample gives about 1 million distinct CDR3 sequences, 45% of which show up once; under 20% is in the top ten. CDR3 length equals 16 residues. The ends were cut back, 5 bases at V and 3 bases at J, with 20 bases in the middle. Germline V gene sequence: CDR1 DFQATT, CDR2 SNEGSKA (reference sequence). V gene TRBV20-1 combines with J gene TRBJ2-1; possible D gene TRBD2, 5 bases. Input material: blood. The sequence came from a woman aged 60 to 75 in good health. CDR3 residues: CSAEPLEGVLYNEQFF. DNA of the CDR3: TGCAGTGCTGAACCTCTAGAGGGAGTGCTCTACAATGAGCAGTTCTTC.